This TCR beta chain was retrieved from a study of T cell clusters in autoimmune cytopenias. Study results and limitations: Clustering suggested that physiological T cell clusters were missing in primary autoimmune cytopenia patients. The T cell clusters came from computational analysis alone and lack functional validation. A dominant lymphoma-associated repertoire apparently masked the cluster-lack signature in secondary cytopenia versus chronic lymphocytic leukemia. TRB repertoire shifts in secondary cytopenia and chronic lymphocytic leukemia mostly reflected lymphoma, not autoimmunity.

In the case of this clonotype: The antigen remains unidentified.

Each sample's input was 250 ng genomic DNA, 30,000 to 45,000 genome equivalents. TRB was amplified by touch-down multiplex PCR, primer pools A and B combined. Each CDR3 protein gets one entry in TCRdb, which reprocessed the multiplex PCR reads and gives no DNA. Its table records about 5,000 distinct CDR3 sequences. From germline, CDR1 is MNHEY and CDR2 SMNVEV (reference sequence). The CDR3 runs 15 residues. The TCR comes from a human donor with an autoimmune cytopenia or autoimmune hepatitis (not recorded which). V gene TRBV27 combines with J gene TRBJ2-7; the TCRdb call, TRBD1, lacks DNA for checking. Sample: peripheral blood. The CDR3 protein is CASMGDRQGISVQYF.